The 21 T cell receptor beta chains below were found in one sample sequenced in a study of a mutant IDH1 vaccine in newly diagnosed glioma. Only in-frame clones appear in the TCRdb table, and some are missing; sequencing was by immunoSEQ multiplex PCR. This sample has tens of thousands of clones; over 80% occur once, and the top ten carry more than 3%. Time point here: week 47, end of study. With topical imiquimod, each dose of the vaccine consisted of 300 ug of mutant IDH1 20-mer peptide. Their specific antigens are unknown. Sequenced material: PBMCs, taken from a glioma patient whose treatment included an IDH1 peptide vaccine. All receptors derive from a young man with glioma.

The chain employs TRBV7-9 and TRBJ1-6, with 7 bases matching TRBD1. Germline assignment: CDR1 SEHNR and CDR2 FQNEAQ (reference sequence). The ends lost 3 bases at V and 10 bases at J; junction bases unmatched: 6. The CDR3 has 14 residues. CDR3 in amino acids: CASSLTGFGSPLHF. CDR3 in DNA: TGTGCCAGCAGCTTGACAGGGTTTGGATCACCCCTCCACTTT.

This chain uses TRBV10-3 with TRBJ2-3, with TRBD2 identical over 7 bases. There are 16 residues in the CDR3. CDR1 ENHRY and CDR2 SYGVKD come from the germline V gene. With 2 bases clipped from V and 1 base from J, the junction kept 6 bases outside the gene matches. CDR3 DNA: TGTGCCATCAGTGAGCCGGGGGGACCACGCACAGATACGCAGTATTTT. It specifies CAISEPGGPRTDTQYF.

This clone turned up a few times. J is TRBJ1-5 and V is TRBV6-5; the match to TRBD1 covers 8 bases. The J segment lost 5 bases and the V segment lost 6 bases, leaving 6 bases of the junction unmatched. In germline, CDR1 is MNHEY, CDR2 SVGAGI. This CDR3 contains 14 residues. CDR3 sequence reads: CASSQGTGYQPQHF. The CDR3 region has the DNA TGTGCCAGCAGCCAGGGGACAGGATATCAGCCCCAGCATTTT.

This sequence joins TRBV6-1 and TRBJ1-5; possible D gene TRBD1, 6 bases. V lost 2 bases and J lost 7, with 15 bases in between. Germline assignment: CDR1 MNHNS and CDR2 SASEGT. This CDR3 is built from 15 residues. CDR3 nucleotides: TGTGCCAGCAGTGAACTCAGGGGCCAGTACCAGCCCCAGCATTTT. Amino acid sequence: CASSELRGQYQPQHF.

This rearrangement joins TRBV11-2 to TRBJ2-1; 11 bases agree with TRBD2. Losses at the gene ends were 1 base for V and 4 bases for J; bases not matched to a gene: 9. The V gene's germline CDR1 is SGHAT and CDR2 FQNNGV. The CDR3 runs 18 residues. Here the CDR3 DNA reads TGTGCCAGCAGCTTAGTAGCTAGCGGGGGGTCTAAGTACAATGAGCAGTTCTTC. Encoded protein: CASSLVASGGSKYNEQFF.

This chain uses TRBV18 with TRBJ2-1; 9 bases are shared with TRBD1. The germline gives CDR1 KGHSH, CDR2 LQKENI. CDR3 size: 16 residues. The junction had 6 bases not matched to a gene; V was cut back by 5 bases and J by 1 base. CDR3 bases: TGTGCCAGCTCATATAGGGGACAGGGTTCCTACAATGAGCAGTTCTTC. Residues: CASSYRGQGSYNEQFF.

The chain uses TRBV5-1 and TRBJ2-1; a weak D match, TRBD2 (6 bases). Germline values: CDR1 SGHRS, CDR2 YFSETQ. This CDR3 has 12 amino acids. Between the trimmed V and J ends, which lost 4 bases and 8 bases, there was a span of 10 bases. CDR3 loop: CASSMEGDEQFF. The DNA of the CDR3 is TGCGCCAGCAGCATGGAGGGCGATGAGCAGTTCTTC.

This chain joins TRBV4-2 and TRBJ2-7; D is uncertain. V lost 1 base to trimming and J lost 0 bases, with 10 bases between them. The CDR3 length is 15 residues. CDR1 is LGHNA and CDR2 is YNFKEQ in the germline V gene. CDR3 region: CASSQGAGASYEQYF. DNA for the CDR3: TGTGCCAGCAGCCAAGGGGCAGGAGCCTCCTACGAGCAGTACTTC.

This clone was seen a single time. CDR3 coding DNA: TGTGCCAGCAGCGACCTGCCCACCTCTAACTATGGCTACACCTTC. It translates to CASSDLPTSNYGYTF. V usage is TRBV11-2 and J usage is TRBJ1-2; the D is unclear. Trimming removed 5 bases at V and 0 bases at J, with 13 bases between. The germline V gene has CDR1 SGHAT and CDR2 FQNNGV. This CDR3 has 15 amino acids.

J is TRBJ2-7 and V is TRBV6-5, with no clear D. The V end was cut by 0 bases, the J end by 0 bases, with 6 bases between. Germline assignment: CDR1 MNHEY and CDR2 SVGAGI. CDR3 size: 14 residues. The chain's CDR3 is CASSYSGSSYEQYF. The CDR3 bases are TGTGCCAGCAGTTACTCAGGAAGCTCCTACGAGCAGTACTTC.

The chain has TRBV6-6 and TRBJ1-2, with D unclear. This CDR3 comprises 13 residues. Between the trimmed V and J ends, which lost 5 bases and 4 bases, there was a span of 11 bases. Germline V gene data show CDR1 as MNHNY and CDR2 as SVGAGI (reference sequence). The CDR3 nucleotides are TGTGCCAGCAGTACTGGAGTAGGCTATGGCTACACCTTC. Translation gives CASSTGVGYGYTF.

The V and J genes are TRBV18 and TRBJ1-1, with D uncertain. The CDR3 totals 14 residues. From germline, CDR1 is KGHSH and CDR2 LQKENI. V was pared by 4 bases and J by 1 base, with 10 bases between. CDR3 DNA sequence: TGTGCCAGCTCACGGGGTAATAGGAACACTGAAGCTTTCTTT. Translating it yields CASSRGNRNTEAFF.

The chain uses TRBV29-1 and TRBJ2-5; a weak D match, TRBD2 (5 bases). This CDR3 is built from 12 residues. Germline-derived CDR1 and CDR2 are SQVTM and ANQGSEA. V lost 3 bases, J lost 5 bases, and 10 bases lay in between. CDR3 region: CSVDIRRETQYF. The CDR3 nucleotides read TGCAGCGTTGATATTCGGAGGGAGACCCAGTACTTC.

In DNA, the CDR3 is TGTGCCAGCAGTCTCCGTAGGGGGTACTACAATGAGCAGTTCTTC. It translates to CASSLRRGYYNEQFF. This chain joins TRBV28 and TRBJ2-1, with D possibly matching TRBD1 (6 bases). CDR3 size: 15 residues. The germline V gene encodes CDR1 MDHEN and CDR2 SYDVKM. Trimming cost V 5 bases and J 3 bases, with 14 bases left between them.

V usage is TRBV5-1 and J usage is TRBJ2-1, with 7 positions matching TRBD2. CDR1 SGHRS and CDR2 YFSETQ come from the germline V gene. V lost 6 bases to trimming and J lost 4 bases; unmatched junction nucleotides: 7. The CDR3 totals 14 residues. CDR3 amino acids: CASNIGTTYNEQFF. The CDR3 DNA follows: TGCGCCAGCAACATCGGGACTACATACAATGAGCAGTTCTTC. The variable domain in full, completed from reference TRBV5-1 and TRBJ2-1, reads KAGVTQTPRYLIKTRGQQVTLSCSPISGHRSVSWYQQTPGQGLQFLFEYFSETQRNKGNFPGRFSGRQFSNSRSEMNVSTLELGDSALYLCASNIGTTYNEQFFGPGTRLTVL.

The rearrangement links TRBV5-5 to TRBJ1-5; TRBD1 agrees at 8 bases. V was clipped by 4 bases and J by 1 base; unmatched bases: 10. The CDR3 contains 17 residues. Germline-derived CDR1 and CDR2 are SGHKS and YYEKEE (reference sequence). CDR3 residues: CASSKTPGQASNQPQHF. The CDR3 DNA sequence: TGTGCCAGCAGCAAAACCCCGGGACAGGCGAGCAATCAGCCCCAGCATTTT.

This clone was observed a handful of times. The V call is TRBV19, the J call TRBJ1-1; the D is unclear. Trimming cost V 5 bases and J 3 bases, with 19 bases left between them. This CDR3 is built from 16 residues. The germline gives CDR1 LNHDA, CDR2 SQIVND (reference sequence). CDR3 coding DNA: TGTGCCAGTAGTCATACAGCCCAGCGTTGGGACACTGAAGCTTTCTTT. Protein product: CASSHTAQRWDTEAFF.

The gene calls are TRBV6-5 and TRBJ2-2; D may match TRBD1 or TRBD2 (5 bases each). V was cut by 6 bases and J by 4 bases, with 12 bases left in between. The CDR3 consists of 14 residues. From germline, CDR1 is MNHEY and CDR2 SVGAGI. The CDR3 nucleotides read TGTGCCAGCAGAGCCGGGGCCATCACCGGGGAGCTGTTTTTT. This codes for CASRAGAITGELFF.

The chain's CDR3 is CAWSAPGGFNEKLFF. The CDR3 DNA is TGTGCCTGGAGTGCGCCGGGTGGTTTTAATGAAAAACTGTTTTTT. This rearrangement joins TRBV30 to TRBJ1-4; no firm D call. Trimming removed 1 base at V and 4 bases at J, with 13 bases between. Germline loops: CDR1 GTSNPN, CDR2 SVGIG (reference sequence). This CDR3 comprises 15 residues. Full variable domain (outside the CDR3, taken from reference TRBV30 and TRBJ1-4): SQTIHQWPATLVQPVGSPLSLECTVEGTSNPNLYWYRQAAGRGLQLLFYSVGIGQISSEVPQNLSASRPQDRQFILSSKKLLLSDSGFYLCAWSAPGGFNEKLFFGSGTQLSVL.

This chain joins TRBV5-1 and TRBJ1-1, with 10 nucleotides matching TRBD1. CDR3 length: 20 amino acids. V trimming: 4 bases; J trimming: 7 bases; junction bases outside the gene matches: 25. CDR1 SGHRS and CDR2 YFSETQ come from the germline V gene. CDR3: CASSLKSPLRTGGLAYEAFF. In DNA, the CDR3 is TGCGCCAGCAGCCTCAAATCTCCTTTAAGGACAGGGGGGCTGGCCTATGAAGCTTTCTTT.

DNA for the CDR3: TGTGCCAGCAGTGACTCGCCCTGGTCGACCCAGTACTTC. As protein: CASSDSPWSTQYF. This rearrangement joins TRBV6-4 to TRBJ2-5, with D unclear. The CDR3 totals 13 residues. Trimming shortened V by 0 bases and J by 7 bases, and 9 bases separated the two germline ends. Germline assignment: CDR1 MRHNA and CDR2 SNTAGT.